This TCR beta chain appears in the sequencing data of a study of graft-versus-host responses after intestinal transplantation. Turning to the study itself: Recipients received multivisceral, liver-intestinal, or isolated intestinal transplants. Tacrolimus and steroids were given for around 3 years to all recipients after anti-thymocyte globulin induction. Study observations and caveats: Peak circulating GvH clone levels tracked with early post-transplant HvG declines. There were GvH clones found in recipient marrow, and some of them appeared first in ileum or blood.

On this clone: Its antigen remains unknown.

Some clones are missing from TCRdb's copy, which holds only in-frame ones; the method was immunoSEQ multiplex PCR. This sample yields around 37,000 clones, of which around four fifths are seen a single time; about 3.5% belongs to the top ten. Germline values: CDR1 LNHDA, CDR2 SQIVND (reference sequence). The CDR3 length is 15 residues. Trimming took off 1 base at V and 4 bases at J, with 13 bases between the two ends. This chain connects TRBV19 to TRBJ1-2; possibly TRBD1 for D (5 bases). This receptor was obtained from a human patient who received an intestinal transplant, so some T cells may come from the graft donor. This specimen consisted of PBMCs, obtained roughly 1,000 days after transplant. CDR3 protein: CASSIGDRSFYGYTF. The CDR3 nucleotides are TGTGCCAGTAGTATAGGCGACAGATCATTCTATGGCTACACCTTC.